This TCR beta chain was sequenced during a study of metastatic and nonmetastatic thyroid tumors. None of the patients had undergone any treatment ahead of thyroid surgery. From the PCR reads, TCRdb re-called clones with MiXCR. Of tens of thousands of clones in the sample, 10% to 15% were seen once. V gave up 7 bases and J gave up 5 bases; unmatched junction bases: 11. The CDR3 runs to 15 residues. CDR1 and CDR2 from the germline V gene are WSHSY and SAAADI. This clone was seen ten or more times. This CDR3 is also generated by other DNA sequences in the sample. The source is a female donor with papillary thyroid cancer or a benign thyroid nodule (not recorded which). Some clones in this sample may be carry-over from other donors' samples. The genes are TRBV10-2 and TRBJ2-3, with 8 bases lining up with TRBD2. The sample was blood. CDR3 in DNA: TGCGCCAGCACCCAGCGGGAGTTGGGTAAAGATACGCAGTATTTT. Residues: CASTQRELGKDTQYF.